Described below is a single TCR beta chain sequence and its context. The sample belongs to a study of follicular helper T cells after annual influenza vaccination. The wider study: Some donors were sampled over the 2013-2014, 2014-2015 and 2015-2016 vaccinations.

Time point reported: 2014-2015 season, pre-vaccination. Between about 40 and 110 mL of blood was drawn per time point. Repertoires were generated with immunoSEQ multiplex PCR, while TCRdb's copy carries only in-frame clones and drops some. The repertoire consists of about 13,000 clones, with approximately 84% occurring once and the leading ten covering more than 0.25%. The germline gives CDR1 SGHRS, CDR2 YFSETQ. The CDR3 has 14 amino acids. Trimming stripped 0 bases from V and 7 bases from J, with 10 bases between. Sequenced here: CXCR5- memory CD4+ T cells sorted from blood, sampled on the day of influenza vaccination. This sequence originates from an adult who received the influenza vaccine. V is TRBV5-1 and J is TRBJ2-2; possible D gene TRBD1, 6 bases. The DNA for the CDR3 is TGCGCCAGCAGCTTGGGACAGGCAGGCGGGGAGCTGTTTTTT. It yields the protein CASSLGQAGGELFF.